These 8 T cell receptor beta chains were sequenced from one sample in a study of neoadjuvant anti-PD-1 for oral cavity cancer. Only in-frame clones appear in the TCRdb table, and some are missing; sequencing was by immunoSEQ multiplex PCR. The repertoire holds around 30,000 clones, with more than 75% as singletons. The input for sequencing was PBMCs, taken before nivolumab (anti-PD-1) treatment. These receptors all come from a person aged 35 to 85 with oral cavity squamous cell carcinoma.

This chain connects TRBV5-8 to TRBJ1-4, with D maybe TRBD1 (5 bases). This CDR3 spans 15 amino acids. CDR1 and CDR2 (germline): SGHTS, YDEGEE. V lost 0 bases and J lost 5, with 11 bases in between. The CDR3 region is CASSLGGLTNEKLFF. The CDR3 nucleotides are TGTGCCAGCAGCTTGGGGGGACTGACGAATGAAAAACTGTTTTTT.

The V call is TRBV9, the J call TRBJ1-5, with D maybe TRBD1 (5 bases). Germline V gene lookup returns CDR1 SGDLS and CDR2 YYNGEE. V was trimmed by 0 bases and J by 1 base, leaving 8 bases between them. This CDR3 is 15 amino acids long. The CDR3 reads CASSVAGSSNQPQHF. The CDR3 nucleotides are TGTGCCAGCAGCGTAGCAGGGAGCAGCAATCAGCCCCAGCATTTT.

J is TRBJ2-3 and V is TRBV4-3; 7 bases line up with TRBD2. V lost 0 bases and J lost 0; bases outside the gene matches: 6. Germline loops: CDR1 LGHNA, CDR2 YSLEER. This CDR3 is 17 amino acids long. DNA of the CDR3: TGCGCCAGCAGCCAAGATTCGGGGCGGGGGAGCACAGATACGCAGTATTTT. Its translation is CASSQDSGRGSTDTQYF.

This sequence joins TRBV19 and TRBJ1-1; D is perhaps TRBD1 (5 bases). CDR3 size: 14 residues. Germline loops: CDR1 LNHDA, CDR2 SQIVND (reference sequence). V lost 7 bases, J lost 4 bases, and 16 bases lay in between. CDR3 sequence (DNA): TGTGCCAGTAAAAACCCGCGGGGGGGCACTGAAGCTTTCTTT. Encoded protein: CASKNPRGGTEAFF.

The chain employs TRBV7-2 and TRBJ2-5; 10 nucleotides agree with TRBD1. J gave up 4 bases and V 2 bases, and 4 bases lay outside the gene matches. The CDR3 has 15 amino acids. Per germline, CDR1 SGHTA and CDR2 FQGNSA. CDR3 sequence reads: CASSLLGQGLETQYF. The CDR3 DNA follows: TGTGCCAGCAGCTTACTGGGACAGGGGTTAGAGACCCAGTACTTC.

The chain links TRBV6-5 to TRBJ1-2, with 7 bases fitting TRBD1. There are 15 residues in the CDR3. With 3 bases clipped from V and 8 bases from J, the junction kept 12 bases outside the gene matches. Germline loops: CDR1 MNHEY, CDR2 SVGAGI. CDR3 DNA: TGTGCCAGCAGTTATTACCTGACAGGGAGGGAGGGCTACACCTTC. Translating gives CASSYYLTGREGYTF.

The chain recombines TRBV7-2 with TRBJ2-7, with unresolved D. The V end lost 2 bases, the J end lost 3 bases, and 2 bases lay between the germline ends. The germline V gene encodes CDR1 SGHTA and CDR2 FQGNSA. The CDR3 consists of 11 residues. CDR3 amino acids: CASSLSYEQYF. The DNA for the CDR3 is TGTGCCAGCAGCTTAAGCTACGAGCAGTACTTC. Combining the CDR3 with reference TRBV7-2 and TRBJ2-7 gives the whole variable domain GAGVSQSPSNKVTEKGKDVELRCDPISGHTALYWYRQSLGQGLEFLIYFQGNSAPDKSGLPSDRFSAERTGGSVSTLTIQRTQQEDSAVYLCASSLSYEQYFGPGTRLTVT.

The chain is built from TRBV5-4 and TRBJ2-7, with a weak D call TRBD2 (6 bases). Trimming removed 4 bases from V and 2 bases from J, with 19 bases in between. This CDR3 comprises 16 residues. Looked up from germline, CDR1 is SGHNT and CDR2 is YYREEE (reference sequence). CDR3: CASSPGGVYEAYEQYF. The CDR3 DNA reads TGTGCCAGCAGCCCCGGAGGGGTGTACGAAGCCTACGAGCAGTACTTC.